The 20 T cell receptor beta chains listed next were all sequenced from one sample in a study of T-cell memory formation after mild COVID-19. TCRdb re-analysed the 5' RACE reads in MiXCR, keeping a single row per CDR3 protein. The sample lists a few hundred thousand distinct CDR3 sequences, more than 20% occurring once. Material: PBMCs or a T cell subset sorted from them (not recorded which). Receptors were obtained from an adult woman who had mild COVID-19 (a few samples of this study predate the infection). Cell type and time point are not known.

Here the CDR3 DNA reads TGCAGTGCTCACCCCTGGGGAGGGCCGAACACTGAAGCTTTCTTT. Its translation is CSAHPWGGPNTEAFF. This rearrangement joins TRBV20-1 to TRBJ1-1; D remains ambiguous. CDR3 length equals 15 residues. CDR1 and CDR2 from the germline V gene are DFQATT and SNEGSKA (reference sequence). V lost 5 bases and J 1 base, leaving 17 bases between the germline ends.

This clonotype was recorded at least ten times. J is TRBJ2-3 and V is TRBV7-2, with TRBD2 matching 12 bases. CDR3 size: 20 residues. CDR1 and CDR2 from the germline V gene are SGHTA and FQGNSA. The trim removed 2 bases at V and 0 bases at J, leaving 12 bases unmatched. In DNA, the CDR3 is TGTGCCAGCAGCTTAAGGGCTAGCGGGAGGGCCTACCCTAGCACAGATACGCAGTATTTT. This gives the protein CASSLRASGRAYPSTDTQYF.

V is TRBV5-1 and J is TRBJ1-2, with 8 bases that match TRBD1. V was clipped by 3 bases and J by 4 bases; unmatched bases: 8. The germline V gene has CDR1 SGHRS and CDR2 YFSETQ. The CDR3 consists of 15 residues. Here the CDR3 reads CASSSISDRGYGYTF. CDR3 in DNA: TGCGCCAGCAGCTCTATCAGTGACAGGGGCTATGGCTACACCTTC.

The rearrangement uses TRBV7-6 and TRBJ2-2; 9 bases line up with TRBD2. This CDR3 is built from 16 residues. The V gene's germline CDR1 is SGHVS and CDR2 FNYEAQ. The V gene end was trimmed by 1 base and the J gene end by 4 bases; junction bases not matched to a gene: 4. CDR3 amino acids: CASSLEASGTTGELFF. The DNA of the CDR3 is TGTGCCAGCAGCTTAGAGGCTAGCGGGACCACCGGGGAGCTGTTTTTT.

This clonotype showed up just a few times. The V call is TRBV5-5, the J call TRBJ1-1; TRBD1 is a possible D gene (5 bases). Germline lookup yields CDR1 SGHKS and CDR2 YYEKEE (reference sequence). The CDR3 length is 16 residues. V lost 4 bases and J 5 bases, leaving 21 bases between the germline ends. The CDR3 DNA is TGTGCCAGCAGCCGACGTTCGACAGCCGTAGGGACTGAAGCTTTCTTT. This gives the protein CASSRRSTAVGTEAFF.

This chain joins TRBV6-5 and TRBJ1-2; tentatively, D is TRBD1 (6 bases). The CDR3 runs to 13 residues. The germline V and J ends were trimmed by 7 bases and 4 bases, with 13 bases remaining between them. From germline, CDR1 is MNHEY and CDR2 SVGAGI. In DNA, the CDR3 is TGTGCCAGCAATGGGGGCGCAGCCTATGGCTACACCTTC. It encodes CASNGGAAYGYTF.

This clonotype appeared many times. J is TRBJ2-7 and V is TRBV18, with 10 bases that match TRBD2. Germline-derived CDR1 and CDR2 are KGHSH and LQKENI. This CDR3 is built from 16 residues. After removal of 3 bases from V and 4 bases from J, the junction contained 9 bases not matched to a gene. CDR3: CASSPPGTSVLYEQYF. The CDR3 DNA sequence: TGTGCCAGCTCACCCCCCGGGACTAGCGTCCTGTACGAGCAGTACTTC.

The rearrangement uses TRBV4-1 and TRBJ1-6, with D perhaps TRBD1 (5 bases). The CDR3 sequence is 15 residues long. Trimming stripped 0 bases from V and 13 bases from J, with 16 bases between. The germline CDR1 and CDR2 sequences are MGHRA and YSYEKL. Here the CDR3 DNA reads TGCGCCAGCAGCCAAGAAACGGGACCGACGTTCCCCCTCCACTTT. This codes for CASSQETGPTFPLHF.

The rearrangement joins TRBV29-1 to TRBJ2-5; D tentatively reads TRBD1 or TRBD2 (5 bases each). V lost 8 bases to trimming and J lost 0 bases, with 13 bases between them. The CDR3 is made up of 13 amino acids. CDR1 is SQVTM and CDR2 is ANQGSEA in the germline V gene. Here the CDR3 reads CSTERTNQETQYF. The DNA of the CDR3 is TGCAGCACCGAGCGGACAAACCAAGAGACCCAGTACTTC. The full variable domain, its missing parts supplied by reference TRBV29-1 and TRBJ2-5, is SAVISQKPSRDICQRGTSLTIQCQVDSQVTMMFWYRQQPGQSLTLIATANQGSEATYESGFVIDKFPISRPNLTFSTLTVSNMSPEDSSIYLCSTERTNQETQYFGPGTRLLVL.

This clonotype was found a few times. The rearrangement joins TRBV7-6 to TRBJ2-3; no definite D call. Trimming cost V 5 bases and J 6 bases, with 9 bases left between them. The CDR3 sequence is 12 residues long. Per the germline V gene, CDR1 is SGHVS and CDR2 is FNYEAQ. The chain's CDR3 is CASSRWADTQYF. For the CDR3, the DNA is TGTGCCAGCAGCCGATGGGCGGATACGCAGTATTTT. Using reference TRBV7-6 and TRBJ2-3 for the parts outside the CDR3, the full variable domain is GAGVSQSPRYKVTKRGQDVALRCDPISGHVSLYWYRQALGQGPEFLTYFNYEAQQDKSGLPNDRFSAERPEGSISTLTIQRTEQRDSAMYRCASSRWADTQYFGPGTRLTVL.

This clonotype has just a few counts. The V call is TRBV9, the J call TRBJ1-4; 7 nucleotides agree with TRBD1. Germline loops: CDR1 SGDLS, CDR2 YYNGEE. Trimming cost V 3 bases and J 4 bases; bases outside gene matches: 6. CDR3 size: 15 residues. CDR3 loop: CASSGTGRLNEKLFF. The CDR3, as DNA: TGTGCCAGCAGCGGGACAGGACGCCTTAATGAAAAACTGTTTTTT.

In this sample, this clonotype turned up a few times. The chain uses TRBV24-1 and TRBJ2-7; D possibly corresponds to TRBD1 (6 bases). V was trimmed by 2 bases and J by 1 base, leaving 8 bases between them. Germline V gene data show CDR1 as KGHDR and CDR2 as SFDVKD. The CDR3 length is 14 residues. For the CDR3, the DNA is TGTGCCACCAGTGATTCCAGGGGTTCCTACGAGCAGTACTTC. Translated, it gives CATSDSRGSYEQYF.

This clonotype was counted between two and nine times. The rearrangement uses TRBV29-1 and TRBJ2-5; D may correspond to TRBD1 or TRBD2 (7 bases each). Germline V CDR1 and CDR2: SQVTM, ANQGSEA. The CDR3 length is 13 residues. Trimming stripped 3 bases from V and 5 bases from J, with 13 bases between. The CDR3 DNA is TGCAGCGTTGATGCCAGGGGGGGTGAGACCCAGTACTTC. It is translated as CSVDARGGETQYF. The whole variable domain, remainder taken from reference TRBV29-1 and TRBJ2-5, is SAVISQKPSRDICQRGTSLTIQCQVDSQVTMMFWYRQQPGQSLTLIATANQGSEATYESGFVIDKFPISRPNLTFSTLTVSNMSPEDSSIYLCSVDARGGETQYFGPGTRLLVL.

The genes are TRBV6-5 and TRBJ2-5; 10 nucleotides match TRBD1. Trimming at V came to 0 bases and at J to 1 base, leaving 2 bases not matched to a gene. The CDR3 contains 16 residues. CDR1 MNHEY and CDR2 SVGAGI come from the germline V gene. The CDR3 DNA reads TGTGCCAGCAGTTACTCGCGGACAGGGGGCCAAGAGACCCAGTACTTC. This sequence encodes CASSYSRTGGQETQYF.

The CDR3 nucleotides read TGCGCCAGCAGCTTGGACCGACTAGCGGGGGTCCGAACGAACACCGGGGAGCTGTTTTTT. Its translation: CASSLDRLAGVRTNTGELFF. This chain connects TRBV5-1 to TRBJ2-2, with 12 bases fitting TRBD2. V lost 0 bases, J lost 0 bases, and 9 bases stayed unmatched. This CDR3 is 20 amino acids long. From germline, CDR1 is SGHRS and CDR2 YFSETQ.

This clonotype appeared a few times. The J gene is TRBJ2-1, the V gene TRBV13; unclear D gene. Looked up from germline, CDR1 is PRHDT and CDR2 is FYEKMQ (reference sequence). Trimming shortened V by 4 bases and J by 0 bases, and 19 bases separated the two germline ends. The CDR3 consists of 18 residues. The CDR3 sequence is CASSSQTSGSSSYNEQFF. Written as DNA, the CDR3 is TGTGCCAGCAGCTCACAGACTTCAGGTTCTAGCTCCTACAATGAGCAGTTCTTC.

The CDR3: CATSGESPPGSYEQYF. The CDR3 coding sequence is TGTGCCACCAGTGGGGAGTCCCCCCCCGGCTCCTACGAGCAGTACTTC. This sequence joins TRBV24-1 and TRBJ2-7, with a weak D call TRBD2 (5 bases). CDR1 and CDR2 (germline): KGHDR, SFDVKD. There are 16 residues in the CDR3. Trimming pared 5 bases from V and 0 bases from J, leaving 16 bases between.

This clonotype was observed a few times. The V gene is TRBV5-4, the J gene TRBJ2-3; 7 nucleotides line up with TRBD2. The CDR3 is made up of 20 amino acids. Unmatched junction bases numbered 22, after V lost 1 base and J lost 5 bases. CDR1 is SGHNT, CDR2 YYREEE, per germline (reference sequence). This CDR3 reads CASSLLRDLPLERDVDTQYF. The CDR3 DNA reads TGTGCCAGCAGCTTGTTGAGGGATTTGCCCCTCGAGCGGGATGTAGATACGCAGTATTTT.

The CDR3 DNA reads as TGTGCCAGCACCAGGACTAGCGGGGAGCAGTTCTTC. Translated: CASTRTSGEQFF. The J gene is TRBJ2-1, the V gene TRBV12-3 or TRBV12-4, with 11 bases that match TRBD2. J lost 10 bases, V lost 7 bases, and 3 bases had no gene match. The CDR3 is made up of 12 amino acids.

The J gene is TRBJ2-3, the V gene TRBV5-1; TRBD2 agrees at 11 bases. V was pared by 0 bases and J by 5 bases, with 8 bases of the junction left unmatched. The CDR3 is made up of 17 amino acids. Looked up from germline, CDR1 is SGHRS and CDR2 is YFSETQ. CDR3 sequence: CASSLVRSGGAKDTQYF. The CDR3, as DNA: TGCGCCAGCAGCTTGGTTCGTAGCGGGGGGGCCAAAGATACGCAGTATTTT.